These T cell receptor beta chains were read from a single sample in a study of cytomegalovirus exposure and HLA in healthy donors. Profiling relied on immunoSEQ multiplex PCR, and the TCRdb table lists in-frame clones only, not all of them. The table shows approximately 80,000 clones, with 70% to 75% occurring only once. Sequences were obtained from PBMCs. These receptors all come from a man between 60 and 75 years old in good health and CMV-seronegative. Each CDR3 is given with its conserved first and last residue. The D gene is left open where the match is weak. The size of a clone is reported for some rows only, either as once, few or many, or as a class for expanded clones.

TRBJ2-3 TRBV30 TRBD2 . CAWSVRLAATDTQYF TGTGCCTGGAGTGTACGGCTAGCGGCCACAGATACGCAGTATTTT
TRBJ1-1 TRBV7-8 TRBD1 . CASSLAHRDRANGYTEAFF TGTGCCAGCAGCTTAGCTCACCGGGACAGGGCCAATGGTTACACTGAAGCTTTCTTT
TRBJ2-3 TRBV27 TRBD2 . CASSHQAGGSTDTQYF TGTGCCAGCAGTCATCAAGCGGGGGGGAGCACAGATACGCAGTATTTT
TRBJ2-5 TRBV2 TRBD2 . CASSEIWRGAQETQYF TGTGCCAGCAGTGAAATTTGGCGGGGGGCCCAAGAGACCCAGTACTTC
TRBJ1-1 TRBV5-1 . once CASSFVQGGTEAFF TGCGCCAGCAGCTTCGTACAGGGTGGAACTGAAGCTTTCTTT
TRBJ1-6 TRBV30 TRBD1 once CAWSPREGQTSPLHF TGTGCCTGGAGTCCCCGGGAGGGACAGACTTCACCCCTCCACTTT
TRBJ1-1 TRBV9 . . CASSPPIGVSEAFF TGTGCCAGCAGCCCTCCCATCGGGGTCTCTGAAGCTTTCTTT
TRBJ2-7 TRBV4-1 TRBD2 many CASSPGTSGGIYEQYF TGCGCCAGCAGCCCGGGGACTAGCGGGGGGATCTACGAGCAGTACTTC
TRBJ2-1 TRBV7-9 TRBD2 . CSSSFRLANEQFF TGTTCCAGCAGCTTCAGACTAGCGAATGAGCAGTTCTTC
TRBJ2-3 TRBV7-3 TRBD2 . CASSLTSGGTDTQYF TGTGCCAGCAGCCTCACTAGCGGGGGCACAGATACGCAGTATTTT
TRBJ1-3 TRBV30 . . CAWSSGGNTIYF TGTGCCTGGAGTAGCGGGGGAAACACCATATATTTT
TRBJ2-1 TRBV5-6 TRBD1 . CASSLRGQGGMNEQFF TGTGCCAGCAGCTTACGTGGACAGGGGGGTATGAATGAGCAGTTCTTC
TRBJ1-5 TRBV5-6 TRBD1 few CASSLGQGGQPQHF TGTGCCAGCAGCTTGGGACAGGGAGGACAGCCCCAGCATTTT
TRBJ2-7 TRBV30 TRBD1 . CAWRGQGSQQYF TGTGCCTGGAGGGGACAGGGGTCCCAGCAGTACTTC
TRBJ1-5 TRBV7-9 . few CSSSLDLRNQPQHF TGTTCCAGCAGCTTAGATCTACGCAATCAGCCCCAGCATTTT
TRBJ1-1 TRBV29-1 . . CSGARGMNTEAFF TGCAGCGGTGCTCGGGGGATGAACACTGAAGCTTTCTTT
TRBJ1-2 TRBV4-2 TRBD1 . CASSLGQGEGYTF TGTGCCAGCAGCCTTGGACAGGGGGAGGGCTACACCTTC
TRBJ1-4 TRBV9 . once CASSVGPGSGDEKLFF TGTGCCAGCAGCGTAGGGCCCGGGAGTGGGGATGAAAAACTGTTTTTT
TRBJ2-1 TRBV7-6 TRBD2 . CASSPRPGTSGVSYNEQFF TGTGCCAGCAGCCCACGGCCCGGGACTAGCGGGGTCTCCTACAATGAGCAGTTCTTC
TRBJ1-5 TRBV5-1 TRBD1 . CASSLAGGSGQPQHF TGCGCCAGCAGCTTGGCAGGGGGTTCAGGGCAGCCCCAGCATTTT
TRBJ1-1 TRBV2 . . CASSETRVGTEAFF TGTGCCAGCAGTGAAACGAGGGTAGGGACTGAAGCTTTCTTT
TRBJ1-6 TRBV9 TRBD1 . CASSVSATGVRSPLHF TGTGCCAGCAGCGTATCCGCGACAGGGGTACGTTCACCCCTCCACTTT
TRBJ1-6 TRBV9 . . CASSALESSYNSPLHF TGTGCCAGCAGCGCCTTAGAAAGCTCCTATAATTCACCCCTCCACTTT
TRBJ1-4 TRBV18 . . CASKRIDGGEKLFF TGTGCCAGTAAGAGGATCGACGGAGGAGAAAAACTGTTTTTT
TRBJ1-1 TRBV30 . . CAWSVNILTEAFF TGTGCCTGGAGTGTAAATATCCTTACTGAAGCTTTCTTT
TRBJ2-3 TRBV15 TRBD1 . CATSGRDRGTDTQYF TGTGCCACCAGCGGCCGGGACAGGGGCACAGATACGCAGTATTTT
TRBJ1-2 TRBV5-6 . . CASSFGAGSQRGYTF TGTGCCAGCAGCTTCGGTGCCGGTAGTCAGAGGGGCTACACCTTC
TRBJ2-7 TRBV13 TRBD1 once CASSSRDRERYEQYF TGTGCCAGCAGCTCCCGGGACAGGGAGAGGTACGAGCAGTACTTC
TRBJ1-6 TRBV19 . . CASTGHYNSPLHF TGTGCCAGTACAGGACATTATAATTCACCCCTCCACTTT
TRBJ1-4 TRBV2 . . CASIPRDREKLFF TGTGCCAGCATTCCCAGGGATAGAGAAAAACTGTTTTTT
TRBJ2-1 TRBV6-5 TRBD2 few CASSYSAGGGNEQFF TGTGCCAGCAGTTATTCAGCGGGGGGTGGCAATGAGCAGTTCTTC
TRBJ2-1 TRBV11-2 TRBD2 . CASSFFGGAPDEQFF TGTGCCAGCAGCTTTTTCGGGGGGGCCCCTGATGAGCAGTTCTTC
TRBJ1-3 TRBV19 . . CASTPGIYSGNTIYF TGTGCCAGTACTCCGGGGATCTACTCTGGAAACACCATATATTTT
TRBJ2-7 TRBV5-6 . . CASSLGGQPRGYEQYF TGTGCCAGCAGCCTCGGAGGACAGCCCAGAGGCTACGAGCAGTACTTC